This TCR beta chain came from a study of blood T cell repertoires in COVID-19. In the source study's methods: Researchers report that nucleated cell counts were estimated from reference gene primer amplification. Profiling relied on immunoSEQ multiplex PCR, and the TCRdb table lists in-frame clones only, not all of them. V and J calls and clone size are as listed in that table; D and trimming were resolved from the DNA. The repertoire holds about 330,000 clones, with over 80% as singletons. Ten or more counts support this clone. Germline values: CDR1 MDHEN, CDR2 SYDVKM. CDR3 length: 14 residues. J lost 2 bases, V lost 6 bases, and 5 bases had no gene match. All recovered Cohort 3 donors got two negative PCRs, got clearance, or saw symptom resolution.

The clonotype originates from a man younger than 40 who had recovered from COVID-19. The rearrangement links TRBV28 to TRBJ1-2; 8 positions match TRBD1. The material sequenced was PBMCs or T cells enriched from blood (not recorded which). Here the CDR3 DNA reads TGTGCCAGCAGCGCAGGGACAGGAAACTATGGCTACACCTTC. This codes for CASSAGTGNYGYTF.